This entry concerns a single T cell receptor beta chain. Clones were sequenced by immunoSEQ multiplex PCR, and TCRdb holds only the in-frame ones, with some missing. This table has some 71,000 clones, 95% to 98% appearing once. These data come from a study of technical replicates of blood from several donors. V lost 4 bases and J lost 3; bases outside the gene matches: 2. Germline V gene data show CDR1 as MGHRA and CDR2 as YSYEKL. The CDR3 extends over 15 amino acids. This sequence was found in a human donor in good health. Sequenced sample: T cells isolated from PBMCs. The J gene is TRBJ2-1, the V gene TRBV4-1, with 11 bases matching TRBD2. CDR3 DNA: TGCGCCAGCAGCCCTACTAGCGGGAGCTACAATGAGCAGTTCTTC. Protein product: CASSPTSGSYNEQFF.